The 11 T cell receptor beta chains below come from one sample, sequenced in a study of control samples from healthy donors and cancer patients. The protocol was immunoSEQ multiplex PCR, while the TCRdb copy is restricted to in-frame clones and leaves out a portion. The sample consists of around 50,000 clones, around 97% of them appearing once. Sequences were obtained from blood. The receptors here all came from a woman in her twenties or thirties in good health.

The chain has TRBV29-1 and TRBJ1-2; D gene uncertain. The CDR3 is 15 residues long. From germline, CDR1 is SQVTM and CDR2 ANQGSEA. V lost 4 bases and J lost 8, with 23 bases in between. The chain's CDR3 is CSVGAGRMPPIGYTF. In DNA, the CDR3 is TGCAGCGTTGGCGCCGGCAGAATGCCTCCTATAGGCTACACCTTC.

J is TRBJ1-1 and V is TRBV7-3, with a possible D match to TRBD1 (6 bases). The V gene's germline CDR1 is SGHTA and CDR2 FQGTGA. V was clipped by 4 bases and J by 5 bases, with 14 bases between them. This CDR3 region has 14 residues. This chain's CDR3 is CASSSIIGGTEAFF. CDR3 bases: TGTGCCAGCAGCTCTATTATAGGGGGAACTGAAGCTTTCTTT.

V gene TRBV30 combines with J gene TRBJ1-2; D is possibly TRBD1 (6 bases). CDR1 is GTSNPN and CDR2 is SVGIG in the germline V gene (reference sequence). The CDR3 has 13 residues. V was cut by 2 bases and J by 4 bases, with 11 bases left in between. CDR3 coding DNA: TGTGCCTGGAGTACCCAGGGGAGCTATGGCTACACCTTC. Amino acid sequence: CAWSTQGSYGYTF. The full variable domain, with the rest looked up from reference TRBV30 and TRBJ1-2, is SQTIHQWPATLVQPVGSPLSLECTVEGTSNPNLYWYRQAAGRGLQLLFYSVGIGQISSEVPQNLSASRPQDRQFILSSKKLLLSDSGFYLCAWSTQGSYGYTFGSGTRLTVV.

This sequence joins TRBV6-5 and TRBJ1-1; maybe TRBD1 (5 bases). The CDR3 is 14 residues long. The V end was cut by 6 bases, the J end by 4 bases, with 15 bases between. Germline V gene data show CDR1 as MNHEY and CDR2 as SVGAGI. CDR3 amino acids: CASRGLLGGTEAFF. DNA for the CDR3: TGTGCCAGCAGGGGGCTTTTGGGGGGCACTGAAGCTTTCTTT.

This rearrangement joins TRBV5-4 to TRBJ1-4; 7 bases map to TRBD1. The germline CDR1 and CDR2 sequences are SGHNT and YYREEE (reference sequence). The CDR3 consists of 15 residues. V was pared by 3 bases and J by 4 bases, with 6 bases of the junction left unmatched. CDR3 in DNA: TGTGCCAGCAGCTCCAGACAGGGAAATAATGAAAAACTGTTTTTT. Translating gives CASSSRQGNNEKLFF.

This chain joins TRBV15 and TRBJ1-3; D is ambiguous. Trimming pared 0 bases from V and 0 bases from J, leaving 6 bases between. CDR1 and CDR2 (germline): LNHNV, YYDKDF (reference sequence). CDR3 length: 15 residues. As DNA, the CDR3 is TGTGCCACCAGCAGAGACCGGAGCTCTGGAAACACCATATATTTT. It encodes CATSRDRSSGNTIYF.

The chain carries TRBV19 and TRBJ2-3; 9 bases line up with TRBD2. Losses at the gene ends were 7 bases for V and 3 bases for J; bases not matched to a gene: 11. The CDR3 extends over 16 amino acids. The germline CDR1 and CDR2 sequences are LNHDA and SQIVND (reference sequence). Here the CDR3 DNA reads TGTGCCAGTACGGTGGGTAGCGGGAGTCGTACAGATACGCAGTATTTT. This translates into CASTVGSGSRTDTQYF.

This clone has a single count. The chain has TRBV30 and TRBJ2-7; D possibly matches TRBD1 or TRBD2 (5 bases each). The CDR3 is made up of 13 amino acids. CDR1 and CDR2 from the germline V gene are GTSNPN and SVGIG (reference sequence). Between the trimmed V and J ends, which lost 3 bases and 2 bases, there was a span of 11 bases. The CDR3 loop is CAWRKQGPYEQYF. The CDR3 DNA follows: TGTGCCTGGAGGAAGCAGGGACCCTACGAGCAGTACTTC.

The V gene is TRBV27, the J gene TRBJ2-1, with TRBD1 as a possible D gene (8 bases). V was cut by 2 bases and J by 3 bases, with 14 bases left in between. The CDR3 runs 16 residues. Germline-derived CDR1 and CDR2 are MNHEY and SMNVEV (reference sequence). The CDR3 reads CASSLNHRGGYNEQFF. The CDR3 DNA follows: TGTGCCAGCAGTTTAAATCACAGGGGGGGCTACAATGAGCAGTTCTTC.

V and J are TRBV7-4 and TRBJ2-3; D is uncertain. Germline-derived CDR1 and CDR2 are SGHVT and SQSDAQ. Trimming stripped 8 bases from V and 2 bases from J, with 11 bases between. The CDR3 covers 13 residues. The CDR3: CASHRFPTDTQYF. DNA for the CDR3: TGTGCCAGCCACAGATTTCCCACAGATACGCAGTATTTT.

The chain joins TRBV18 to TRBJ1-2; maybe TRBD1 (5 bases). Germline CDR1 reads KGHSH; CDR2 reads LQKENI. There are 15 residues in the CDR3. The V and J ends lost 3 bases and 4 bases respectively, with 15 bases between them. DNA of the CDR3: TGTGCCAGCTCACCCCAGGGCACGGCTTTCTATGGCTACACCTTC. Residues: CASSPQGTAFYGYTF.